This T cell receptor beta chain was found in a study of control samples from healthy donors and cancer patients. The data were produced by immunoSEQ multiplex PCR, yet TCRdb's version contains in-frame clones alone and is incomplete. Of roughly 50,000 clones listed, 90% to 95% are singletons. Germline CDR1 SNHLY, CDR2 FYNNEI. With 9 bases clipped from V and 2 bases from J, the junction kept 3 bases outside the gene matches. The CDR3 sequence is 12 residues long. The chain combines TRBV2 with TRBJ1-2; 7 bases are a match to TRBD1. The specimen sequenced was PBMCs. The sequence derives from a man under 40 with colorectal cancer. CDR3 sequence reads: CARRQGNYGYTF. DNA of the CDR3: TGTGCCAGACGACAGGGAAACTATGGCTACACCTTC.